The clone carrying this TCR beta chain occurred many times. Its antigen is not known. The source of the sample is a study of T cells in Graves' hyperthyroidism and ophthalmopathy. The study, taken as a whole, reports: Most expanded thyroid clonotypes above 0.001 also appeared in blood.

Germline V gene data show CDR1 as SEHNR and CDR2 as FQNEAQ (reference sequence). The length of the CDR3 is 16 residues. With 6 bases removed from V and 4 bases from J, the gap between germline ends came to 19 bases. TCR beta CDR3 sequences were amplified from RNA transcripts. A set of HTBI primers served as the primers for a first-round RT-PCR of the TCR CDR3. TCRdb called the multiplex PCR reads again in MiXCR, with one record for every CDR3 protein. The sample records about 640,000 distinct CDR3 sequences, roughly 15% being singletons. The sample consisted of blood. The receptor's source is a woman in her fifties or sixties with Graves' ophthalmopathy. The chain has TRBV7-9 and TRBJ2-1; no reliable D call. CDR3 amino acids: CASSSRKSTGYNEQFF. The CDR3 bases are TGTGCCAGCAGTTCTCGCAAATCCACCGGGTACAATGAGCAGTTCTTC.